Below, 10 T cell receptor beta chains from the same sample are listed, as sequenced in a study of cytomegalovirus exposure and HLA in healthy donors. TCRdb keeps only in-frame clones here, not all; method: immunoSEQ multiplex PCR. The sample lists tens of thousands of clones, approximately 94% occurring once. The sample taken for sequencing was PBMCs. These receptors all stem from a man aged 18 to 35 in good health and CMV-seropositive.

This chain connects TRBV19 to TRBJ2-3, with D tentatively TRBD1 (5 bases). Germline CDR1 reads LNHDA; CDR2 reads SQIVND (reference sequence). With 6 bases removed from V and 0 bases from J, the gap between germline ends came to 7 bases. This CDR3 spans 13 amino acids. For the CDR3, the DNA is TGTGCCAGTAGGACAGTTAGCACAGATACGCAGTATTTT. This gives the protein CASRTVSTDTQYF.

V gene TRBV20-1 combines with J gene TRBJ1-2; D gene uncertain. The CDR3 is 10 amino acids. Per the germline V gene, CDR1 is DFQATT and CDR2 is SNEGSKA (reference sequence). Trimming took 0 bases from V and 7 from J, leaving 3 bases between them. This chain's CDR3 is CSARDSGYTF. CDR3 bases: TGCAGTGCTAGAGATAGTGGCTACACCTTC.

The chain's CDR3 is CASSQGPGGMANTEAFF. The DNA of the CDR3 is TGCGCCAGCAGCCAAGGGCCGGGGGGAATGGCGAACACTGAAGCTTTCTTT. The chain couples TRBV4-1 to TRBJ1-1; D may be TRBD1 (5 bases). CDR1 MGHRA and CDR2 YSYEKL come from the germline V gene. This CDR3 is 17 amino acids long. Trimming took 1 base from V and 1 from J, leaving 16 bases between them.

The rearrangement joins TRBV19 to TRBJ1-5; TRBD1 matches at 9 bases. Germline values: CDR1 LNHDA, CDR2 SQIVND (reference sequence). This CDR3 contains 15 residues. Germline trimming cut 3 bases from V and 6 bases from J; bases unmatched to any gene: 6. CDR3 sequence: CASSMMMDRGQPQHF. CDR3 DNA: TGTGCCAGTAGTATGATGATGGACAGGGGTCAGCCCCAGCATTTT.

The V and J genes are TRBV10-3 and TRBJ2-7, with D possibly being TRBD1 (6 bases). V was trimmed by 4 bases and J by 2 bases, leaving 12 bases between them. CDR3 length: 14 residues. Germline V lookup: CDR1 ENHRY, CDR2 SYGVKD. CDR3 bases: TGTGCCATCAGTGGGGCGACAGGAGCCTACGAGCAGTACTTC. Protein: CAISGATGAYEQYF.

The chain recombines TRBV7-9 with TRBJ1-1; TRBD1 matches 7 bases. V shed 5 bases and J 10 bases; nucleotides not matched to a gene: 7. Germline V lookup: CDR1 SEHNR, CDR2 FQNEAQ (reference sequence). The CDR3 spans 12 residues. Written as DNA, the CDR3 is TGTGCCAGCAGCCGGATACAGGGGAGAGCTTTCTTT. This sequence encodes CASSRIQGRAFF.

The J gene is TRBJ2-3, the V gene TRBV7-3, with TRBD1 as a possible D gene (5 bases). There are 13 residues in the CDR3. Germline V gene lookup returns CDR1 SGHTA and CDR2 FQGTGA. V shed 5 bases and J shed 1 base, with 7 bases lying between them. The CDR3 DNA reads TGTGCCAGCAGCGTAGGGGGCACAGATACGCAGTATTTT. Its translation is CASSVGGTDTQYF.

The CDR3 sequence: CASSVAAGETDTQYF. DNA of the CDR3: TGTGCCAGCAGCGTAGCCGCGGGAGAAACAGATACGCAGTATTTT. The J gene is TRBJ2-3, the V gene TRBV9, with 7 bases fitting TRBD2. Per the germline V gene, CDR1 is SGDLS and CDR2 is YYNGEE. The trim removed 0 bases at V and 3 bases at J, leaving 4 bases unmatched. The CDR3 is 15 amino acids. Combining the CDR3 with reference TRBV9 and TRBJ2-3 gives the whole variable domain DSGVTQTPKHLITATGQRVTLRCSPRSGDLSVYWYQQSLDQGLQFLIQYYNGEERAKGNILERFSAQQFPDLHSELNLSSLELGDSALYFCASSVAAGETDTQYFGPGTRLTVL.

The chain has TRBV7-9 and TRBJ1-3; D unresolved. V was shortened by 5 bases and J by 2 bases, with 7 bases between the two germline ends. The CDR3 length is 13 residues. Germline lookup yields CDR1 SEHNR and CDR2 FQNEAQ (reference sequence). CDR3 nucleotides: TGTGCCAGCAGCCACGAGGCTGGAAACACCATATATTTT. It encodes CASSHEAGNTIYF. The variable domain in full, completed from reference TRBV7-9 and TRBJ1-3, reads DTGVSQNPRHKITKRGQNVTFRCDPISEHNRLYWYRQTLGQGPEFLTYFQNEAQLEKSRLLSDRFSAERPKGSFSTLEIQRTEQGDSAMYLCASSHEAGNTIYFGEGSWLTVV.

This clone was detected only once. The chain uses TRBV29-1 and TRBJ1-5; weak D call: TRBD1 (5 bases). V was clipped by 8 bases and J by 5 bases, with 16 bases between them. Germline lookup yields CDR1 SQVTM and CDR2 ANQGSEA. The CDR3 totals 13 residues. CDR3 in amino acids: CSHIRAGDQPQHF. DNA for the CDR3: TGCAGCCATATTAGGGCGGGGGATCAGCCCCAGCATTTT.